One and the same sample provided the 2 T cell receptor beta chains below, sequenced in a study of shared clonotypes between healthy human individuals. Repertoires were generated with immunoSEQ multiplex PCR, while TCRdb's copy carries only in-frame clones and drops some. The sample lists about 1.1 million clones, 70% to 80% seen once, with approximately 0.52% in the top ten. Sequenced input: memory CD4+ T cells from PBMCs. The subset is: CD45RA-negative fraction. Receptors were obtained from a young man in good health. Some clones in this sample may be carry-over from other donors' samples.

The J gene is TRBJ2-7, the V gene TRBV11-2, with D perhaps matching TRBD2 (6 bases). The CDR3 has 15 residues. Deletions cut 5 bases from V and 3 bases from J, with 17 bases between. The V gene's germline CDR1 is SGHAT and CDR2 FQNNGV. CDR3 sequence reads: CASSPSAAGIYEQYF. The CDR3 nucleotides are TGTGCCAGCAGCCCATCGGCAGCGGGTATCTACGAGCAGTACTTC.

Comment on this clone: The same CDR3 is also encoded by other DNA sequences in this sample. J is TRBJ2-3 and V is TRBV7-2; D remains unclear. Germline V gives CDR1 SGHTA, CDR2 FQGNSA. Trimming took 4 bases from V and 4 from J, leaving 6 bases between them. The CDR3 runs to 12 residues. DNA for the CDR3: TGTGCCAGCAGCTCCCGGGCAGATACGCAGTATTTT. Translated: CASSSRADTQYF.